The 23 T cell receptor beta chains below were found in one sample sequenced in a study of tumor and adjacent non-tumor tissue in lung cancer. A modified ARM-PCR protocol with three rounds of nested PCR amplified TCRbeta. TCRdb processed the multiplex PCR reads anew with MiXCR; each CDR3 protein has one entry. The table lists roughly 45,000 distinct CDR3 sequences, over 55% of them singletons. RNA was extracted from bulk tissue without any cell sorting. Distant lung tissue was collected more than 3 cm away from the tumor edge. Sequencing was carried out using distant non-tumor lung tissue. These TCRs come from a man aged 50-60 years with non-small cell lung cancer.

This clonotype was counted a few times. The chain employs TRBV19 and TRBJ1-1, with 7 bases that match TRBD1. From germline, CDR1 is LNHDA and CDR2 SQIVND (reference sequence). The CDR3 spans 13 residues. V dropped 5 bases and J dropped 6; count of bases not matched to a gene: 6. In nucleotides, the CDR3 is TGTGCCAGTAGTTTAACAGGGGCGTCTGAAGCTTTCTTT. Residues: CASSLTGASEAFF.

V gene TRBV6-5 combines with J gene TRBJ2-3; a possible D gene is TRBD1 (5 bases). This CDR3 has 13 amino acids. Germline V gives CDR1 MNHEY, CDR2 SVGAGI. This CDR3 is CPCCLTDTDTQYF. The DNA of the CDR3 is TGTCCCTGCTGTTTGACAGACACAGATACGCAGTATTTT.

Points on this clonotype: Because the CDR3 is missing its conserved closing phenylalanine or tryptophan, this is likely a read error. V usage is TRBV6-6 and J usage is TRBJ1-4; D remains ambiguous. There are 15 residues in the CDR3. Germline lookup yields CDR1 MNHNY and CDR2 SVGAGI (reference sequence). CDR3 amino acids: CAGSPPEPGSEKLFL. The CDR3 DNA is TGTGCCGGCAGTCCCCCGGAGCCTGGAAGTGAAAAACTGTTTCTT.

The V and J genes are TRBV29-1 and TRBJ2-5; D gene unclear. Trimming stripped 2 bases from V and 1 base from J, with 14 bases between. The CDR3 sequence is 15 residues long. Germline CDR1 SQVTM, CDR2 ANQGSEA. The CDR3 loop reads CSVESPRESQETQYF. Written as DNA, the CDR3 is TGCAGCGTTGAAAGCCCCAGAGAGAGCCAAGAGACCCAGTACTTC.

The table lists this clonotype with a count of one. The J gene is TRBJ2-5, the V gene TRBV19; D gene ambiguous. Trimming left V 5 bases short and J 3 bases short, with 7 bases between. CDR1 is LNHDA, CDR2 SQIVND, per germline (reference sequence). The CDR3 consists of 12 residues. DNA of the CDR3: TGTGCCAGTAGTCGAAATAAAGAGACCCAGTACTTC. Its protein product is CASSRNKETQYF. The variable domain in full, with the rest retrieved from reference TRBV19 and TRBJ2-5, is DGGITQSPKYLFRKEGQNVTLSCEQNLNHDAMYWYRQDPGQGLRLIYYSQIVNDFQKGDIAEGYSVSREKKESFPLTVTSAQKNPTAFYLCASSRNKETQYFGPGTRLLVL.

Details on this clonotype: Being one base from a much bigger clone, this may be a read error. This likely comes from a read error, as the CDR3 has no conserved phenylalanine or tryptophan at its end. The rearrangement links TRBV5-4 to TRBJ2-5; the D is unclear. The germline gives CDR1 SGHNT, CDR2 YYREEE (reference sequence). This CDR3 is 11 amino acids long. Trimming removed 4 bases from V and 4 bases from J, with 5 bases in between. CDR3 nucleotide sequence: TGTGCCAGCAGCGCACGAGAGACCCAGTACATC. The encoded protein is CASSARETQYI.

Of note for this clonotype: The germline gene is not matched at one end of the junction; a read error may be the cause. Here the CDR3 reads CATSEAETDTQYF. In DNA, the CDR3 is TGCGCCACCAGTGAAGCGGAAACAGATACGCAGTATTTT. The chain links TRBV10-1 to TRBJ2-3, with D perhaps TRBD2 (5 bases). This CDR3 has 13 residues. Germline V CDR1 and CDR2: WNHNN, SYGVQD (reference sequence).

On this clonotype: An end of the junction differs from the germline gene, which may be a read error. This chain's CDR3 is CTSSEAGASLHEQYF. In nucleotides, the CDR3 is TGTACCAGCAGTGAAGCAGGGGCGTCCCTTCACGAGCAGTACTTC. The chain recombines TRBV6-1 with TRBJ2-7, with a tentative D call TRBD1 (6 bases). The germline CDR1 and CDR2 sequences are MNHNS and SASEGT. The CDR3 consists of 15 residues.

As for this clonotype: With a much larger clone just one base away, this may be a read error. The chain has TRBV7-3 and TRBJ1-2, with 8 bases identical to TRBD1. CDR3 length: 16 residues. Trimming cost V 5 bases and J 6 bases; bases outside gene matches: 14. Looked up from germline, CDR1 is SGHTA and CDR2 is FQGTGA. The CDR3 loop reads CASSPRTGSLSNGYTF. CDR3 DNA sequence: TGTGCCAGCAGCCCCAGGACAGGGTCCCTCTCAAATGGCTACACCTTC.

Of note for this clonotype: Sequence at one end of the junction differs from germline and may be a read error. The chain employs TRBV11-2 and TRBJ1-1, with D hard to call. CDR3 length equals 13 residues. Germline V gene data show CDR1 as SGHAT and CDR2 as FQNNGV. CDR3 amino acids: CASSQAVSTEAFF. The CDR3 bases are TGCGCCAGTAGCCAAGCGGTGAGCACTGAAGCTTTCTTT.

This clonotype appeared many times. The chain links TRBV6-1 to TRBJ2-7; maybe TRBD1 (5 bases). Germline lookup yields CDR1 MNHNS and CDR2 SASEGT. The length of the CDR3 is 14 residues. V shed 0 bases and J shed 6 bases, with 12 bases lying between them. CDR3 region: CASSEAGQGGEQYF. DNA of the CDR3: TGTGCCAGCAGTGAAGCAGGGCAGGGCGGCGAGCAGTACTTC.

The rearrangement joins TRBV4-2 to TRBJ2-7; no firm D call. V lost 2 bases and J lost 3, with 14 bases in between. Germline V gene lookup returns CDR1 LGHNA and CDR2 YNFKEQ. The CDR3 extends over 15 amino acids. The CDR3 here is CASSQSASLLYEQYF. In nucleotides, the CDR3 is TGTGCCAGCAGCCAATCCGCGAGCCTTCTCTACGAGCAGTACTTC.

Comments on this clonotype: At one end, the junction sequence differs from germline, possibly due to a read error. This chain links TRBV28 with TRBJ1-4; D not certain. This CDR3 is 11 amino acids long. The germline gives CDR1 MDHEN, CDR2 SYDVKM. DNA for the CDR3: TGTGCCAGCGGTTCTAATGGAAAACTGTTCTTT. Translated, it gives CASGSNGKLFF.

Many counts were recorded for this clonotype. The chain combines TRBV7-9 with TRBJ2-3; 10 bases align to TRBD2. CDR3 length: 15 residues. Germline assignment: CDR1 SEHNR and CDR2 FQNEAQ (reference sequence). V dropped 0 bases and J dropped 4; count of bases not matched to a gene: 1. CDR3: CASSLASGRPDTQYF. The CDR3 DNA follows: TGTGCCAGCAGCTTAGCTAGCGGGAGGCCAGATACGCAGTATTTT.

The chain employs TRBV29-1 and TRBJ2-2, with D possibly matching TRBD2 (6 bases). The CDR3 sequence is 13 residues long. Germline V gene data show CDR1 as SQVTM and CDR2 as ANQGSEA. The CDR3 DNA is TGCACCATTACGGGACCGGGGGCCGGGGAGCTGTTTTTT. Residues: CTITGPGAGELFF.

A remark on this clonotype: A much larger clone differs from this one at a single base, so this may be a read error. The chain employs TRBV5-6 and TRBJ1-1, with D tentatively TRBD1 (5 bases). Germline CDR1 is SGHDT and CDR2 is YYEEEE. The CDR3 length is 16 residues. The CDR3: CAGSLGGPWGDTEAFF. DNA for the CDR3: TGTGCCGGCAGCCTTGGAGGCCCTTGGGGGGACACTGAAGCTTTCTTT.

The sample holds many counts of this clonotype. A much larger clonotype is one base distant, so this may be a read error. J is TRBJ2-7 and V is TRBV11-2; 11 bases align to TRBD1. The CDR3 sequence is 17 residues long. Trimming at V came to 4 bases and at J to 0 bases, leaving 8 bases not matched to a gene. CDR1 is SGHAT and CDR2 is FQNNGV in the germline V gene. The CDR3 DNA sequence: TGTGCCAGCAGCTCAGGGACAGGGGGTGGCAGCTCCTACGAGCAGTACTTC. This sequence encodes CASSSGTGGGSSYEQYF.

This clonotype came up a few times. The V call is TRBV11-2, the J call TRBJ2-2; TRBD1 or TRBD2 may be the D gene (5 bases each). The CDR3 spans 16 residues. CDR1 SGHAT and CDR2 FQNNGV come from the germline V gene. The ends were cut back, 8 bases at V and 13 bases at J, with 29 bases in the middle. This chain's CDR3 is CASAGESGRNTGRLFF. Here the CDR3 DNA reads TGTGCCAGCGCGGGTGAATCGGGACGGAACACCGGGCGGCTGTTTTTT.

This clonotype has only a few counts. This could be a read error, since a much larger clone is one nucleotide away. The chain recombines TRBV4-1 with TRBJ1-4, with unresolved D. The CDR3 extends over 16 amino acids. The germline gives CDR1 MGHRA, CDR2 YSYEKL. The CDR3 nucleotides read TGCGTCAGCAGCCAAGATCGCGGACCCGGTAATGAAAAACTGTTTTTT. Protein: CVSSQDRGPGNEKLFF.

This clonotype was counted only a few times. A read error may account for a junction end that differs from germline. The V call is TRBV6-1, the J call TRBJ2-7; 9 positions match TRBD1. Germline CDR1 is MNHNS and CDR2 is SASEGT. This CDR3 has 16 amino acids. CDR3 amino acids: CASSEGPWTGVGEQYF. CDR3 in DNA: TGTGCCAGCAGTGAAGGGCCCTGGACAGGGGTTGGAGAGCAGTATTTC.

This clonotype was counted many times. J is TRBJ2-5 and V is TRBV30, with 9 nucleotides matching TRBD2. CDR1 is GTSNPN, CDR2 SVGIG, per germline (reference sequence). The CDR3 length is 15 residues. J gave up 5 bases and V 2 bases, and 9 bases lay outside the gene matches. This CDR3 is CAWSTRGRAGETQYF. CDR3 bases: TGTGCCTGGAGTACCCGCGGGAGGGCCGGTGAGACCCAGTACTTC.

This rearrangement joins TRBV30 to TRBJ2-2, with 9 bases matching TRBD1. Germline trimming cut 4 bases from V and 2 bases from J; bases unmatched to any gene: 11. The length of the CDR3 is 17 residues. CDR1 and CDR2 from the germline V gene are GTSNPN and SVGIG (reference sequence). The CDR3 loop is CAWTPQTGGTNTGELFF. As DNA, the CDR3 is TGTGCCTGGACCCCCCAGACAGGGGGAACCAACACCGGGGAGCTGTTTTTT.

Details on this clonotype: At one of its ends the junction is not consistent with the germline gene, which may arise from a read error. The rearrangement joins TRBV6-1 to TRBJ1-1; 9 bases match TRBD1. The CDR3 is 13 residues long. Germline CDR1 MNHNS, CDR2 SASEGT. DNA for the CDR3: TGTGCCGAGGGACAGGGACGATGGACTGAAGCTATCTTT. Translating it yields CAEGQGRWTEAIF.